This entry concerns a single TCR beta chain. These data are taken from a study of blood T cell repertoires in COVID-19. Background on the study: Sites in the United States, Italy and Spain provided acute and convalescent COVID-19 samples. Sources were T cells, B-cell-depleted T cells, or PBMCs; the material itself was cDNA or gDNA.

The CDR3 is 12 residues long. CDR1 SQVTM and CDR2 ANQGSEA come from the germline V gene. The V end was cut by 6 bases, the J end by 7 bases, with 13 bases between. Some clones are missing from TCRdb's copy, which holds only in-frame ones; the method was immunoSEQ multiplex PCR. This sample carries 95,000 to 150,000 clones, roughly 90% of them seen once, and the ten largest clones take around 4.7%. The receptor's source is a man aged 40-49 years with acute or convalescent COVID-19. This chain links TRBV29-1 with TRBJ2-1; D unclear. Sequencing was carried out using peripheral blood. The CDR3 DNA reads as TGCAGCGTCGCTCTAGTTTTGAATGAGCAGTTCTTC. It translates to CSVALVLNEQFF.